This T cell receptor beta chain originates from a study of lung T cells in sarcoidosis with Löfgren's syndrome. Study summary: Löfgren's syndrome patients were the main repertoire analysis focus.

A single record per CDR3 protein comes from TCRdb applying MiXCR to the reads. Altogether tens of thousands of distinct CDR3 sequences are present, over 20% being singletons, with the ten largest covering about 2%. Findings and caveats of the study: Shared TRAV12-1 and TRBV2 CDR3 motifs across Löfgren's syndrome patients reportedly suggested public CD4+ TCRs.

The length of the CDR3 is 13 residues. J was trimmed by 4 bases and V by 5 bases; bases with no gene match: 4. In germline, CDR1 is LNHDA, CDR2 SQIVND (reference sequence). This clonotype has more than one count but fewer than ten. Antigen unknown. Sequences were obtained from CD4+ T cells from PBMCs. This TCR came from a human donor with sarcoidosis (Löfgren's syndrome or another form), or a control subject (not recorded which). V and J are TRBV19 and TRBJ2-5, with 7 bases identical to TRBD1. The CDR3 reads CASSSGQPETQYF. CDR3 DNA: TGTGCCAGTAGTTCGGGACAGCCAGAGACCCAGTACTTC.